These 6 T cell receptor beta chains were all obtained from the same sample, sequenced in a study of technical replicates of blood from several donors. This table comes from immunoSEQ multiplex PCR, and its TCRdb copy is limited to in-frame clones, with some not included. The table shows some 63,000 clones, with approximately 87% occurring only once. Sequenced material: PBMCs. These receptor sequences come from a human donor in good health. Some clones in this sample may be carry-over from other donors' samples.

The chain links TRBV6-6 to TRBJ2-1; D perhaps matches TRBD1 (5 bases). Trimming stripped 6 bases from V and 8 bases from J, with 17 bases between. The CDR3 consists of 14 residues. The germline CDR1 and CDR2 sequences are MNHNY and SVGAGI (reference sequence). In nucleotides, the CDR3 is TGTGCCAGCAGGATAGGGGAACGTCGACATGAGCAGTTCTTC. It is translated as CASRIGERRHEQFF.

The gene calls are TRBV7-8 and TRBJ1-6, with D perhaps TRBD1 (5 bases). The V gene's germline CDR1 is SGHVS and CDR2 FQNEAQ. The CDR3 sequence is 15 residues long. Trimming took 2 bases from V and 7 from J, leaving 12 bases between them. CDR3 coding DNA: TGTGCCAGCAGCTTACCGGGGGTGCGGAATTCACCCCTCCACTTT. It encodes CASSLPGVRNSPLHF.

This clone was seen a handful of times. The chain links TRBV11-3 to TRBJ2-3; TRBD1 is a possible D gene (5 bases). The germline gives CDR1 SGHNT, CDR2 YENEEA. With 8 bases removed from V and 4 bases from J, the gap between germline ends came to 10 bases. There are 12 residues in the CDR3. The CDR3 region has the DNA TGTGCCAGCTCAGGGCGCGCAGATACGCAGTATTTT. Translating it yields CASSGRADTQYF.

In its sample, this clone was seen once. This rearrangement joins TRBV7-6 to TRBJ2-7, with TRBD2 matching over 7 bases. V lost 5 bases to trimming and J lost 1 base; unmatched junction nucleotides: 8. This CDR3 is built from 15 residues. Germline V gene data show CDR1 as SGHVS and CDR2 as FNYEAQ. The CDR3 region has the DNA TGTGCCAGCAGCCCCCAGCGGGGCCTTTCCTACGAGCAGTACTTC. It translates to CASSPQRGLSYEQYF.

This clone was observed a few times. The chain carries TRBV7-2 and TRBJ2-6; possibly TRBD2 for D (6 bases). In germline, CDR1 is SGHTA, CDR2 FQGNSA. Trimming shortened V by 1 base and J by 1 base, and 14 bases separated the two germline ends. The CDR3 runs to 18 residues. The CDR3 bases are TGTGCCAGCAGCTTAGATGCGGGGCCCAGATCTGGGGCCAACGTCCTGACTTTC. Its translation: CASSLDAGPRSGANVLTF.

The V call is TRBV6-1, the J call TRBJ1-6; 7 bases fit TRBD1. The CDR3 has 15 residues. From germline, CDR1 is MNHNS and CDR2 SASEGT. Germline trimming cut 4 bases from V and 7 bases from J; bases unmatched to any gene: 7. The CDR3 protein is CASSAGGRTNSPLHF. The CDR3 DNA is TGTGCCAGCAGTGCAGGGGGTAGGACGAATTCACCCCTCCACTTT.